Listed below are T cell receptor beta chains from one sample, sequenced in a study of response to subunit inactivated influenza vaccine. Each CDR3 protein is one row after TCRdb ran MiXCR on the RT-PCR reads. Found here are about 540,000 distinct CDR3 sequences, less than 25% of them singletons; the top ten hold 2.5% to 3.5%. These records were also assigned to another study, of T cells expressing NK-cell markers.

The sample was CD4+ T cells sorted from PBMCs, taken roughly 12 days after vaccination. These receptor sequences come from a man aged 45 to 65 who received an inactivated influenza vaccine. CDR3s include the opening cysteine and the closing phenylalanine or tryptophan. The D gene is left open where the match is weak. The listing skips clone size in some rows; elsewhere it reads once, few, many or a size class.

j_call: TRBJ1-3; clone_size: few; cdr3_length: 17; d_call: NA; v_call: TRBV7-2; cdr3_nt: TGTGCCAGCAGCTTAGGCGGGGGTAAACCCTCTGGAAACACCATATATTTT; cdr3_aa: CASSLGGGKPSGNTIYF
j_call: TRBJ2-6; clone_size: few; cdr3_length: 16; d_call: NA; v_call: TRBV6-4; cdr3_nt: TGTGCCAGCAGTGCAGGGGCAGGCTCTGGGGCCAACGTCCTGACTTTC; cdr3_aa: CASSAGAGSGANVLTF
j_call: TRBJ2-3; clone_size: NA; cdr3_length: 15; d_call: TRBD2; v_call: TRBV3-1; cdr3_nt: TGTGCCAGCAGCCAACGGGGAGGGCACACAGATACGCAGTATTTT; cdr3_aa: CASSQRGGHTDTQYF
j_call: TRBJ2-1; clone_size: few; cdr3_length: 17; d_call: NA; v_call: TRBV4-3; cdr3_nt: TGCGCCAGCAGCCAAGCTCGGCCAGGGTTCTCCTACAATGAGCAGTTCTTC; cdr3_aa: CASSQARPGFSYNEQFF
j_call: TRBJ2-5; clone_size: NA; cdr3_length: 14; d_call: NA; v_call: TRBV9; cdr3_nt: TGTGCCAGCAGCGTAGCTCAGGGGCAAGAGACCCAGTACTTC; cdr3_aa: CASSVAQGQETQYF
j_call: TRBJ2-1; clone_size: NA; cdr3_length: 15; d_call: TRBD2; v_call: TRBV6-5; cdr3_nt: TGTGCCAGCAGTTCACTAGCGGGAGGGGGCAATGAGCAGTTCTTC; cdr3_aa: CASSSLAGGGNEQFF
j_call: TRBJ2-1; clone_size: NA; cdr3_length: 16; d_call: NA; v_call: TRBV25-1; cdr3_nt: TGTGCCAGCAGTGAACCGGGAGTCGAAAAGTACAATGAGCAGTTCTTC; cdr3_aa: CASSEPGVEKYNEQFF
j_call: TRBJ2-2; clone_size: NA; cdr3_length: 16; d_call: NA; v_call: TRBV5-1; cdr3_nt: TGCGCCAGCAGCTCCTCAGCAATGCAGGGCACCGGGGAGCTGTTTTTT; cdr3_aa: CASSSSAMQGTGELFF
j_call: TRBJ2-3; clone_size: few; cdr3_length: 14; d_call: TRBD1; v_call: TRBV9; cdr3_nt: TGTGCCAGCAGCGTAAGGGGGCCTAGAGATACGCAGTATTTT; cdr3_aa: CASSVRGPRDTQYF
j_call: TRBJ2-5; clone_size: few; cdr3_length: 13; d_call: NA; v_call: TRBV5-1; cdr3_nt: TGCGCCAGCAGCTTGGAAGGGGACGAGACCCAGTACTTC; cdr3_aa: CASSLEGDETQYF
j_call: TRBJ2-4; clone_size: NA; cdr3_length: 15; d_call: TRBD2; v_call: TRBV28; cdr3_nt: TGTGCCAGCAGCTCAGCGGGAGTGGCCAAAAACATTCAGTACTTC; cdr3_aa: CASSSAGVAKNIQYF
j_call: TRBJ2-3; clone_size: NA; cdr3_length: 14; d_call: NA; v_call: TRBV7-2; cdr3_nt: TGTGCCAGCAGCTCCGGAGTTAGGGCAGATACGCAGTATTTT; cdr3_aa: CASSSGVRADTQYF
j_call: TRBJ2-5; clone_size: NA; cdr3_length: 14; d_call: NA; v_call: TRBV7-2; cdr3_nt: TGTGCCAGCAGCTTCCTCCACCACGGGGAGACCCAGTACTTC; cdr3_aa: CASSFLHHGETQYF
j_call: TRBJ2-7; clone_size: NA; cdr3_length: 12; d_call: NA; v_call: TRBV20-1; cdr3_nt: TGCAGCGGCGTACAGGCGAGGGGCGAGCAGTACTTC; cdr3_aa: CSGVQARGEQYF
j_call: TRBJ2-7; clone_size: NA; cdr3_length: 15; d_call: NA; v_call: TRBV20-1; cdr3_nt: TGCAGTGCTAGTTTTCCGGGACACGGTAGACACGAGCAGTACTTC; cdr3_aa: CSASFPGHGRHEQYF
j_call: TRBJ2-2; clone_size: many; cdr3_length: 16; d_call: NA; v_call: TRBV9; cdr3_nt: TGTGCCAGCAGCGTAGGGTCTAGAACCCTCACCGGGGAGCTGTTTTTT; cdr3_aa: CASSVGSRTLTGELFF
j_call: TRBJ2-1; clone_size: NA; cdr3_length: 17; d_call: NA; v_call: TRBV28; cdr3_nt: TGTGCCAGTCAAACAGGGGGTCTAGCGGGGAACCACAATGAGCAGTTCTTC; cdr3_aa: CASQTGGLAGNHNEQFF
j_call: TRBJ2-1; clone_size: NA; cdr3_length: 18; d_call: TRBD2; v_call: TRBV11-1; cdr3_nt: TGTGCCAGCAGCTTACGGACTAGCGGGAGCTTTTTCGACAATGAGCAGTTCTTC; cdr3_aa: CASSLRTSGSFFDNEQFF
j_call: TRBJ2-2; clone_size: NA; cdr3_length: 15; d_call: NA; v_call: TRBV7-9; cdr3_nt: TGTGCCAGCAGCCTATTACAGGGAGTCACCGGGGAGCTGTTTTTT; cdr3_aa: CASSLLQGVTGELFF
j_call: TRBJ2-5; clone_size: NA; cdr3_length: 13; d_call: NA; v_call: TRBV7-6; cdr3_nt: TGTGCCAGCAGCTTGGGTAACTGGGAGACCCAGTACTTC; cdr3_aa: CASSLGNWETQYF
j_call: TRBJ2-5; clone_size: NA; cdr3_length: 13; d_call: NA; v_call: TRBV7-8; cdr3_nt: TGTGCCAGCAGCGGGACTCCCCAGGGGACCCAGTACTTC; cdr3_aa: CASSGTPQGTQYF
j_call: TRBJ2-3; clone_size: NA; cdr3_length: 11; d_call: NA; v_call: TRBV20-1; cdr3_nt: TGCAGTGCCACCTGGTCAGATACGCAGTATTTT; cdr3_aa: CSATWSDTQYF
j_call: TRBJ2-7; clone_size: NA; cdr3_length: 13; d_call: TRBD1; v_call: TRBV11-3; cdr3_nt: TGTGCCAGCAGCTTTGACAGGGACTACGAGCAGTACTTC; cdr3_aa: CASSFDRDYEQYF
j_call: TRBJ2-5; clone_size: few; cdr3_length: 15; d_call: TRBD2; v_call: TRBV5-1; cdr3_nt: TGCGCCAGCAGCTTGACCAGCGGGGAGGGGGAGACCCAGTACTTC; cdr3_aa: CASSLTSGEGETQYF
j_call: TRBJ1-1; clone_size: NA; cdr3_length: 12; d_call: NA; v_call: TRBV20-1; cdr3_nt: TGCAGTGCTGGACCCCAGGGCACTGAAGCTTTCTTT; cdr3_aa: CSAGPQGTEAFF
j_call: TRBJ2-2; clone_size: once; cdr3_length: 15; d_call: NA; v_call: TRBV6-2/TRBV6-3; cdr3_nt: TGTGCCAGCAGTTACGAGCGCGCGAACACCGGGGAGCTGTTTTTT; cdr3_aa: CASSYERANTGELFF
j_call: TRBJ2-2; clone_size: NA; cdr3_length: 14; d_call: NA; v_call: TRBV6-5; cdr3_nt: TGTGCCAGCAGTTTGGGACCTATTCCCGGGGAGCTGTTTTTT; cdr3_aa: CASSLGPIPGELFF
j_call: TRBJ2-1; clone_size: few; cdr3_length: 13; d_call: NA; v_call: TRBV14; cdr3_nt: TGTGCCAGCAGCGCTTTAGGGTTAGGGGAGCAGTTCTTC; cdr3_aa: CASSALGLGEQFF
j_call: TRBJ2-1; clone_size: NA; cdr3_length: 15; d_call: TRBD2; v_call: TRBV7-2; cdr3_nt: TGTGCCAGCAGGCCTACTAGCGGGGCTTACAATGAGCAGTTCTTC; cdr3_aa: CASRPTSGAYNEQFF
j_call: TRBJ2-5; clone_size: few; cdr3_length: 17; d_call: TRBD2; v_call: TRBV6-1; cdr3_nt: TGTGCCAGTCTAGGGACTAGCGGGAGGATAGGGCGAGAGACCCAGTACTTC; cdr3_aa: CASLGTSGRIGRETQYF
j_call: TRBJ2-5; clone_size: NA; cdr3_length: 15; d_call: TRBD1; v_call: TRBV7-2; cdr3_nt: TGTGCCAGCAGCTCCTACAGGGGATTACAAGAGACCCAGTACTTC; cdr3_aa: CASSSYRGLQETQYF
j_call: TRBJ2-3; clone_size: few; cdr3_length: 16; d_call: NA; v_call: TRBV5-8; cdr3_nt: TGTGCCAGCAGCTTGGGCAGTAGACTGACCACAGATACGCAGTATTTT; cdr3_aa: CASSLGSRLTTDTQYF
j_call: TRBJ1-3; clone_size: few; cdr3_length: 13; d_call: NA; v_call: TRBV20-1; cdr3_nt: TGCAGTGCTAGCGGGGGGGTGGGAAACACCATATATTTT; cdr3_aa: CSASGGVGNTIYF
j_call: TRBJ2-7; clone_size: NA; cdr3_length: 11; d_call: NA; v_call: TRBV30; cdr3_nt: TGTGCCTGGAGTGTGGGGGCTAGCGAGTACTTC; cdr3_aa: CAWSVGASEYF
j_call: TRBJ2-2; clone_size: many; cdr3_length: 14; d_call: TRBD2; v_call: TRBV29-1; cdr3_nt: TGCAGCGTTGTAATCGGGAGGTCCACCGGGGAGCTGTTTTTT; cdr3_aa: CSVVIGRSTGELFF
j_call: TRBJ2-1; clone_size: NA; cdr3_length: 16; d_call: NA; v_call: TRBV5-5; cdr3_nt: TGTGCCAGCAGCTTGGACAGGTCCCTCTCCTACAATGAGCAGTTCTTC; cdr3_aa: CASSLDRSLSYNEQFF
j_call: TRBJ2-7; clone_size: many; cdr3_length: 14; d_call: TRBD2; v_call: TRBV3-1; cdr3_nt: TGTGCCAGCAGGAGGGGGACTAGCTCCTACGAGCAGTACTTC; cdr3_aa: CASRRGTSSYEQYF
j_call: TRBJ1-2; clone_size: NA; cdr3_length: 13; d_call: NA; v_call: TRBV7-9; cdr3_nt: TGTGCCAGCAGCCTTCAGGGCTCTAGGGGCTACACCTTC; cdr3_aa: CASSLQGSRGYTF
j_call: TRBJ1-2; clone_size: NA; cdr3_length: 13; d_call: NA; v_call: TRBV4-3; cdr3_nt: TGCGCCAGCAGCCAAGATTACGGCTATGGCTACACCTTC; cdr3_aa: CASSQDYGYGYTF
j_call: TRBJ2-5; clone_size: few; cdr3_length: 15; d_call: TRBD1; v_call: TRBV7-9; cdr3_nt: TGTGCCAGCAGCTTAGTCGGACAGGAACAAGAGACCCAGTACTTC; cdr3_aa: CASSLVGQEQETQYF
j_call: TRBJ1-4; clone_size: NA; cdr3_length: 15; d_call: NA; v_call: TRBV20-1; cdr3_nt: TGCAGTGCTAGAGATCAGGTGGTGACCAGGGAAAAACTGTTTTTT; cdr3_aa: CSARDQVVTREKLFF
j_call: TRBJ2-5; clone_size: NA; cdr3_length: 16; d_call: TRBD2; v_call: TRBV11-2; cdr3_nt: TGTGCCAGCAGCACGCACTTAGCGGGGGGTACAGAGACCCAGTACTTC; cdr3_aa: CASSTHLAGGTETQYF
j_call: TRBJ2-7; clone_size: few; cdr3_length: 12; d_call: NA; v_call: TRBV12-3/TRBV12-4; cdr3_nt: TGTGCCAGCAGCTCCGTCTCCTACGAGCAGTACTTC; cdr3_aa: CASSSVSYEQYF
j_call: TRBJ1-2; clone_size: few; cdr3_length: 13; d_call: NA; v_call: TRBV20-1; cdr3_nt: TGCAGCGCCCGGCCGGGGACGCACTATGGCTACACCTTC; cdr3_aa: CSARPGTHYGYTF
j_call: TRBJ2-2; clone_size: few; cdr3_length: 17; d_call: TRBD1; v_call: TRBV5-1; cdr3_nt: TGCGCCAGCAGCTGGCCGGACAGGGGACAGAACACCGGGGAGCTGTTTTTT; cdr3_aa: CASSWPDRGQNTGELFF
j_call: TRBJ2-7; clone_size: NA; cdr3_length: 15; d_call: TRBD1; v_call: TRBV6-2/TRBV6-3; cdr3_nt: TGTGCCAGCAGTTCCGGACAGGGGGGTTGGAACGAGCAGTACTTC; cdr3_aa: CASSSGQGGWNEQYF
j_call: TRBJ2-1; clone_size: NA; cdr3_length: 15; d_call: TRBD2; v_call: TRBV20-1; cdr3_nt: TGCAGTGCAGGGACCCGAAGCGGGAGTGTCAATGAGCAGTTCTTC; cdr3_aa: CSAGTRSGSVNEQFF
j_call: TRBJ2-3; clone_size: once; cdr3_length: 15; d_call: NA; v_call: TRBV28; cdr3_nt: TGTGCCAGCAGTACAGCGAAGGCTAGCACAGATACGCAGTATTTT; cdr3_aa: CASSTAKASTDTQYF
j_call: TRBJ2-5; clone_size: few; cdr3_length: 15; d_call: NA; v_call: TRBV3-1; cdr3_nt: TGTGCCAGCAGCCAAGAGGTGGGACGGTCCCGGACCCAGTACTTC; cdr3_aa: CASSQEVGRSRTQYF
j_call: TRBJ1-3; clone_size: NA; cdr3_length: 16; d_call: NA; v_call: TRBV18; cdr3_nt: TGTGCCAGCTCAAATTCCGGGTCCTTCTCTGGAAACACCATATATTTT; cdr3_aa: CASSNSGSFSGNTIYF
j_call: TRBJ2-1; clone_size: few; cdr3_length: 15; d_call: TRBD2; v_call: TRBV7-2; cdr3_nt: TGTGCCAGCAGCTTAGCCTCGGGAGGCAGCAATGAGCAGTTCTTC; cdr3_aa: CASSLASGGSNEQFF
j_call: TRBJ2-2; clone_size: few; cdr3_length: 17; d_call: TRBD2; v_call: TRBV20-1; cdr3_nt: TGCAGTGCTAGAGGAAGGAGCCTAGCGGGAGCGGCCGGGGAGCTGTTTTTT; cdr3_aa: CSARGRSLAGAAGELFF
j_call: TRBJ2-1; clone_size: few; cdr3_length: 11; d_call: NA; v_call: TRBV30; cdr3_nt: TGTGCCTGGACCAGGCTGAATGAGCAGTTCTTC; cdr3_aa: CAWTRLNEQFF
j_call: TRBJ2-7; clone_size: few; cdr3_length: 17; d_call: TRBD1; v_call: TRBV6-5; cdr3_nt: TGTGCCAGCAGTTACTCGTTCGGGACAGGGGTCTCCTACGAGCAGTACTTC; cdr3_aa: CASSYSFGTGVSYEQYF
j_call: TRBJ2-1; clone_size: NA; cdr3_length: 12; d_call: NA; v_call: TRBV7-7; cdr3_nt: TGTGCTAGCAGCTTACAAGACGATGAGCAGTTCTTC; cdr3_aa: CASSLQDDEQFF
j_call: TRBJ2-1; clone_size: NA; cdr3_length: 17; d_call: NA; v_call: TRBV4-1; cdr3_nt: TGCGCCAGCAGCCAACCTCTCCCGGGGAGCTCCTACAATGAGCAGTTCTTC; cdr3_aa: CASSQPLPGSSYNEQFF
j_call: TRBJ2-3; clone_size: few; cdr3_length: 15; d_call: NA; v_call: TRBV20-1; cdr3_nt: TGCAGTGCTAGAGAGCGGGCCTATCTATCAGATACGCAGTATTTT; cdr3_aa: CSARERAYLSDTQYF
j_call: TRBJ2-5; clone_size: NA; cdr3_length: 16; d_call: NA; v_call: TRBV5-1; cdr3_nt: TGCGCCAGCAGCTCCGCTCTAAGGGGGGCACAAGAGACCCAGTACTTC; cdr3_aa: CASSSALRGAQETQYF
j_call: TRBJ2-3; clone_size: NA; cdr3_length: 16; d_call: NA; v_call: TRBV5-1; cdr3_nt: TGCGCCAGCAGCTTGTCCGGGGACCGGCTCACAGATACGCAGTATTTT; cdr3_aa: CASSLSGDRLTDTQYF